Shown below are 3 T cell receptor beta chains from a single sample sequenced in a study of cytomegalovirus exposure and HLA in healthy donors (dated by TCRdb to the late 2010s). The library was prepared using the immunoSEQ multiplex PCR assay. For the multiplex PCR, a mixture combining 60 forward primers for TCR Vbeta segments and 13 reverse primers for TCR Jbeta segments was used. TCRdb stores this immuneACCESS table with in-frame sequences only. Part of the clones is absent; in the studies checked, under half of the shortfall reflects unresolved V genes, and no reason is known for the rest. The sample yields about 70,000 clones; roughly 74% were counted once. Of the sample, roughly 11% is held by the ten largest clones. The specimen sequenced was PBMCs. These receptors originate from a human donor in good health.

In its sample, this clone was seen a few times. The chain couples TRBV30 to TRBJ1-1; D uncertain. The CDR3 loop spans 13 amino acids. V dropped 3 bases and J dropped 6 bases, with 14 bases sitting between them. Germline V gene sequence: CDR1 GTSNPN, CDR2 SVGIG (reference sequence). CDR3 DNA sequence: TGTGCCTGGAGCGCCGGGGAGAGGTCTGAAGCTTTCTTT. It translates to CAWSAGERSEAFF.

This chain links TRBV4-2 with TRBJ2-7; TRBD1 matches 7 bases. The CDR3 is made up of 15 amino acids. In germline, CDR1 is LGHNA, CDR2 YNFKEQ. The ends lost 1 base at V and 4 bases at J; junction bases unmatched: 7. The CDR3: CASSQVPDRQYEQYF. The CDR3 DNA reads TGTGCCAGCAGCCAAGTGCCGGACAGGCAATACGAGCAGTACTTC.

The chain uses TRBV7-6 and TRBJ1-4; TRBD1 matches 8 bases. The CDR3 covers 14 residues. In germline, CDR1 is SGHVS, CDR2 FNYEAQ. The J segment lost 8 bases and the V segment lost 5 bases, leaving 7 bases of the junction unmatched. The DNA for the CDR3 is TGTGCCAGCAGCCCAGGGGGCGCCGGAGAAAAACTGTTTTTT. Translation: CASSPGGAGEKLFF.